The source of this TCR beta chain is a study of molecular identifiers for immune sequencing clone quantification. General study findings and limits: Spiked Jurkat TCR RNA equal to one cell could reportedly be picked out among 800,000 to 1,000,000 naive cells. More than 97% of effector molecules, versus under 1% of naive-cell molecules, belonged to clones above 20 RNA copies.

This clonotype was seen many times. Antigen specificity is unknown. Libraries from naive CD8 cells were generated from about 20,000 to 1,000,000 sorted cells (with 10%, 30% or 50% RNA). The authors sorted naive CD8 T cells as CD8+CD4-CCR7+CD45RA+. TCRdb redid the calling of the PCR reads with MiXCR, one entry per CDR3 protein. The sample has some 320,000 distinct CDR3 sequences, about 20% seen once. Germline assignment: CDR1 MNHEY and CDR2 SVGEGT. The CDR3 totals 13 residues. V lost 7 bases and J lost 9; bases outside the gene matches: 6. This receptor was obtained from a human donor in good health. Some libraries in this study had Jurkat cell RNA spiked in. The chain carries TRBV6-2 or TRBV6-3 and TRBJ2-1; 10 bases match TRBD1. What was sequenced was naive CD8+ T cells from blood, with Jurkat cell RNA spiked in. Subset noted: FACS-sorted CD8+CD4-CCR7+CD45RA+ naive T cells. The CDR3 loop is CASTDRGQSEQFF. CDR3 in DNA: TGTGCCAGCACTGACAGGGGGCAGAGTGAGCAGTTCTTC.